This T cell receptor (beta chain) was found in a study of shared clonotypes between healthy human individuals. Study-wide points: Relative to clonotypes present in all four donors, those not shared had lower generation probabilities.

Naive-designated CD8 cells lacked CD45RO, were positively enriched for CCR7, and omitted terminally differentiated effector memory CD45RA+ cells. Sequencing was performed with immunoSEQ multiplex PCR; in TCRdb, only in-frame clones are kept and a portion is missing. This table holds some 2.1 million clones, roughly 93% found once. V dropped 2 bases and J dropped 7; count of bases not matched to a gene: 5. Germline V gene lookup returns CDR1 SGHRS and CDR2 YFSETQ. The CDR3 runs to 15 residues. Regarding this clone: What it binds is not known.

The chain has TRBV5-1 and TRBJ2-1, with TRBD1 matching over 11 bases. The sequence was collected from a young man in good health. Some clones in this sample may be carry-over from other donors' samples. The sample consisted of naive CD8+ T cells from PBMCs. In nucleotides, the CDR3 is TGCGCCAGCAGCTTTGGGACAGGGGGGATGAATGAGCAGTTCTTC. Translating gives CASSFGTGGMNEQFF.